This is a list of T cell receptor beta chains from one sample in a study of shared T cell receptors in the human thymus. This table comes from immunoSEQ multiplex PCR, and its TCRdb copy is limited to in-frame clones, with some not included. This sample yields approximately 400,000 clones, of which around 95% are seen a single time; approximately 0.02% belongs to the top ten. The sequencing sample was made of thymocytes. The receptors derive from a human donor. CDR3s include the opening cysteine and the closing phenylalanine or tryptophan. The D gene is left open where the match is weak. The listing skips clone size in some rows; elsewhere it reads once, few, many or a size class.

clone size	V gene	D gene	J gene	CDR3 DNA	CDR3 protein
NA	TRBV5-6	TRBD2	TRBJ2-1	TGTGCCAGCAGCTTGGATCCTAGCGGGAGTTACAATGAGCAGTTCTTC	CASSLDPSGSYNEQFF
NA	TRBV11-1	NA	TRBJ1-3	TGTGCCAGCAGCTCCGGATCCGGAAACACCATATATTTT	CASSSGSGNTIYF
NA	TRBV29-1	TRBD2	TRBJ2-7	TGCAGCGTTACTAGCGGGAGGGCATCCTACGAGCAGTACTTC	CSVTSGRASYEQYF
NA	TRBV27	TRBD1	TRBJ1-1	TGTGCCAGCAGCGCTAAAGACAGGGGGTTTGACACTGAAGCTTTCTTT	CASSAKDRGFDTEAFF
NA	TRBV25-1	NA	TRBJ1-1	TGTGCCAGCAGCAGTTCGAACACTGAAGCTTTCTTT	CASSSSNTEAFF
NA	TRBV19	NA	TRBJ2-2	TGTGCCAGTAGTTCAACTCGGGGTCCTTACACCGGGGAGCTGTTTTTT	CASSSTRGPYTGELFF
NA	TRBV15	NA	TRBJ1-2	TGTGCCACCAGCAGCCCAGGCCGACAGAATGGCTACACCTTC	CATSSPGRQNGYTF
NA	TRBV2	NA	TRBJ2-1	TGTGCCAGCAGTGAATTAGGGGCGAATTCCAATGAGCAGTTCTTC	CASSELGANSNEQFF
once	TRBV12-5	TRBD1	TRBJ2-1	TGTGCTAGTGGTTTAACCGGGACAGGGGTGGTAAATGAGCAGTTCTTC	CASGLTGTGVVNEQFF
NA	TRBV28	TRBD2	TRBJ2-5	TGTGCCAGCAGTTTAATACTAGCGGGGCTCCAAGAGACCCAGTACTTC	CASSLILAGLQETQYF
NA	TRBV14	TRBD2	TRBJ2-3	TGTGCCAGCAGCCAACGACAGCAGACTAGCACCTGGACAGATACGCAGTATTTT	CASSQRQQTSTWTDTQYF
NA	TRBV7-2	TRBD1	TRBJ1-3	TGTGCCAGCAGCTTAGCCGGGTTGACAGGGTCTGGAAACACCATATATTTT	CASSLAGLTGSGNTIYF
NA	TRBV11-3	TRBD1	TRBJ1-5	TGTGCCAGCAGTTGGGACAGGAACCAGCCCCAGCATTTT	CASSWDRNQPQHF
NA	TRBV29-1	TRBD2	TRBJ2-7	TGCAGCGCTGGGACTAGCGGGGGAGTTTACGAGCAGTACTTC	CSAGTSGGVYEQYF
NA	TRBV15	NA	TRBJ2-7	TGTGCCACCAGCAGAGTCGGGAGCTCCTACGAGCAGTACTTC	CATSRVGSSYEQYF
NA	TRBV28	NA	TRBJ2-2	TGTGCCAGCAGTTTGGGCACCGGGGAGCTGTTTTTT	CASSLGTGELFF